This is a list of T cell receptor beta chains from one sample in a study of cytomegalovirus exposure and HLA in healthy donors. Some clones are missing from TCRdb's copy, which holds only in-frame ones; the method was immunoSEQ multiplex PCR. The sample includes fewer than 110,000 clones, roughly 73% of them seen just once. Source material: PBMCs. The receptor set was obtained from a man aged 25 to 40 in good health and CMV-seronegative. Each CDR3 is given with its conserved first and last residue. The order of the fields is D gene, J gene, V gene, clone size, CDR3 DNA, CDR3 protein. A D gene is named only where the DNA matches it firmly. Clone size appears in some rows only: once, few, many, or a class for an expanded clone.

D gene: TRBD1; J gene: TRBJ2-7; V gene: TRBV6-5; clone size: NA; CDR3 DNA: TGTGCCAGCAGACCGGACAGGGCCTCCACCTACGAGCAGTACTTC; CDR3 protein: CASRPDRASTYEQYF
D gene: TRBD1; J gene: TRBJ1-4; V gene: TRBV19; clone size: NA; CDR3 DNA: TGTGCCAGTAGTACGAACAGGGGGCGCGAAAAACTGTTTTTT; CDR3 protein: CASSTNRGREKLFF
D gene: NA; J gene: TRBJ1-3; V gene: TRBV7-8; clone size: NA; CDR3 DNA: TGTGCCAGCAGCTTATCGTGGGGGGACACCATATATTTT; CDR3 protein: CASSLSWGDTIYF
D gene: NA; J gene: TRBJ1-2; V gene: TRBV30; clone size: NA; CDR3 DNA: TGTGCCTATAGAGACTATGGCTACACCTTC; CDR3 protein: CAYRDYGYTF
D gene: TRBD1; J gene: TRBJ1-4; V gene: TRBV4-1; clone size: NA; CDR3 DNA: TGCGCCAGCACAGGGGGAACTAATGAAAAACTGTTTTTT; CDR3 protein: CASTGGTNEKLFF
D gene: NA; J gene: TRBJ2-5; V gene: TRBV29-1; clone size: NA; CDR3 DNA: TGCAGCGTTGGGGTTAGCGGTAGGCAAGAGACCCAGTACTTC; CDR3 protein: CSVGVSGRQETQYF
D gene: NA; J gene: TRBJ1-5; V gene: TRBV6-6; clone size: NA; CDR3 DNA: TGTGCCAGCACGCAAGAAGGGGGGGTGTATCAGCCCCAGCATTTT; CDR3 protein: CASTQEGGVYQPQHF
D gene: NA; J gene: TRBJ1-6; V gene: TRBV30; clone size: NA; CDR3 DNA: TGTGCCTGGACGACGCAGGGTAATTCACCCCTCCACTTT; CDR3 protein: CAWTTQGNSPLHF
D gene: NA; J gene: TRBJ1-4; V gene: TRBV4-2; clone size: NA; CDR3 DNA: TGTGCCAGCAGCCAAGGGGTTCAGGGGACGTTGGAAAAACTGTTTTTT; CDR3 protein: CASSQGVQGTLEKLFF
D gene: TRBD1; J gene: TRBJ1-2; V gene: TRBV29-1; clone size: NA; CDR3 DNA: TGCAGCGACTTGGACAGGGGGCGCGGAAATCCCTATGGCTACACCTTC; CDR3 protein: CSDLDRGRGNPYGYTF
D gene: TRBD2; J gene: TRBJ2-1; V gene: TRBV28; clone size: NA; CDR3 DNA: TGTGCCAGCAGTTCCTTCCGACTAGCGGGAGGGAACTACAATGAGCAGTTCTTC; CDR3 protein: CASSSFRLAGGNYNEQFF
D gene: TRBD2; J gene: TRBJ2-7; V gene: TRBV9; clone size: NA; CDR3 DNA: TGTGCCAGCAGCGTAGTAGCGGGAGTGTCTGTGGGCGAGCAGTACTTC; CDR3 protein: CASSVVAGVSVGEQYF
D gene: NA; J gene: TRBJ1-5; V gene: TRBV27; clone size: NA; CDR3 DNA: TGTGCCAGCAGTTTAGTACAGGGCAATCAGCCCCAGCATTTT; CDR3 protein: CASSLVQGNQPQHF
D gene: NA; J gene: TRBJ1-1; V gene: TRBV2; clone size: few; CDR3 DNA: TGTGCCAGCAACAGGGACACTGAAGCTTTCTTT; CDR3 protein: CASNRDTEAFF
D gene: NA; J gene: TRBJ2-7; V gene: TRBV27; clone size: NA; CDR3 DNA: TGTGCCAGCAGTCCGACTCGTCTCGGCGAGCAGTACTTC; CDR3 protein: CASSPTRLGEQYF
D gene: TRBD2; J gene: TRBJ2-7; V gene: TRBV9; clone size: NA; CDR3 DNA: TGTGCCAGCAGCGATCAAGCGGGAGCGGGCGAGCAGTACTTC; CDR3 protein: CASSDQAGAGEQYF
D gene: TRBD2; J gene: TRBJ2-1; V gene: TRBV29-1; clone size: NA; CDR3 DNA: TGCAGCGTTGAAACGACTAGCGGGGGGGTAATCGGGCAGTTCTTC; CDR3 protein: CSVETTSGGVIGQFF
D gene: TRBD1; J gene: TRBJ1-5; V gene: TRBV19; clone size: NA; CDR3 DNA: TGTGCCAGTAGTGATGACAGGGGTGCTCAGCCCCAGCATTTT; CDR3 protein: CASSDDRGAQPQHF
D gene: TRBD2; J gene: TRBJ2-3; V gene: TRBV6-1; clone size: NA; CDR3 DNA: TGTGCCAGCAGTGGCCCCAGGACTAGCGGGGGGGCAGATACGCAGTATTTT; CDR3 protein: CASSGPRTSGGADTQYF
D gene: NA; J gene: TRBJ1-2; V gene: TRBV11-2; clone size: NA; CDR3 DNA: TGTGCCAGCAGCTTAGATCTTAGGGGGATCTACACCTTC; CDR3 protein: CASSLDLRGIYTF
D gene: TRBD1; J gene: TRBJ1-6; V gene: TRBV29-1; clone size: few; CDR3 DNA: TGCAGCGTAGGGACAGGGTTTAACTCACCCCTCCACTTT; CDR3 protein: CSVGTGFNSPLHF
D gene: TRBD1; J gene: TRBJ2-1; V gene: TRBV9; clone size: NA; CDR3 DNA: TGTGCCAGCAGCGGATTACAGGGGATGACGTACAATGAGCAGTTCTTC; CDR3 protein: CASSGLQGMTYNEQFF
D gene: TRBD2; J gene: TRBJ2-1; V gene: TRBV29-1; clone size: NA; CDR3 DNA: TGCAGCGTTGAAGGGGCTAGCGGGGTCTCCTACAATGAGCAGTTCTTC; CDR3 protein: CSVEGASGVSYNEQFF
D gene: NA; J gene: TRBJ2-5; V gene: TRBV2; clone size: NA; CDR3 DNA: TGTGCCAGCAGCCGAACATGGGAGTCTAGTTCGGAGACCCAGTACTTC; CDR3 protein: CASSRTWESSSETQYF
D gene: NA; J gene: TRBJ2-7; V gene: TRBV27; clone size: NA; CDR3 DNA: TGTGCCAGCAGACCTTTTGGGGGGGCGAAAGGGAGCTACGAGCAGTACTTC; CDR3 protein: CASRPFGGAKGSYEQYF
D gene: TRBD2; J gene: TRBJ2-1; V gene: TRBV6-5; clone size: NA; CDR3 DNA: TGTGCCAGCAGTCGTCCTAGCGGGCGCAACAATGAGCAGTTCTTC; CDR3 protein: CASSRPSGRNNEQFF
D gene: NA; J gene: TRBJ1-1; V gene: TRBV10-3; clone size: NA; CDR3 DNA: TGTGCCATCAGTGGGACAGTTGAAGCTTTCTTT; CDR3 protein: CAISGTVEAFF
D gene: NA; J gene: TRBJ2-1; V gene: TRBV6-1; clone size: once; CDR3 DNA: TGTGCCAGCAGTGGCACGCGGGTCCCGAGGGACAATGAGCAGTTCTTC; CDR3 protein: CASSGTRVPRDNEQFF
D gene: NA; J gene: TRBJ2-1; V gene: TRBV2; clone size: NA; CDR3 DNA: TGTGCCGGACAGTTTGGCCTAGCCTCGAATGAGCAGTTCTTC; CDR3 protein: CAGQFGLASNEQFF
D gene: NA; J gene: TRBJ1-4; V gene: TRBV9; clone size: few; CDR3 DNA: TGTGCCAGCAGCGTATACGGGAATGAGGAAAAACTGTTTTTT; CDR3 protein: CASSVYGNEEKLFF
D gene: TRBD1; J gene: TRBJ2-3; V gene: TRBV6-6; clone size: NA; CDR3 DNA: TGTGCCAGCAGTCGCCCGGGACAGGGTGGTCCAGATACGCAGTATTTT; CDR3 protein: CASSRPGQGGPDTQYF
D gene: NA; J gene: TRBJ2-7; V gene: TRBV2; clone size: NA; CDR3 DNA: TGTGCCAGCAATTCCTTTTCGGGGTACGAGCAGTACTTC; CDR3 protein: CASNSFSGYEQYF
D gene: TRBD1; J gene: TRBJ1-4; V gene: TRBV30; clone size: NA; CDR3 DNA: TGTGCCTGGAGTGATTTACCGGGACAGGGGGGTGAAAAACTGTTTTTT; CDR3 protein: CAWSDLPGQGGEKLFF
D gene: NA; J gene: TRBJ2-7; V gene: TRBV7-8; clone size: NA; CDR3 DNA: TGTGCCAGCAGCTTAGCAGACAGGGAGCAGTACTTC; CDR3 protein: CASSLADREQYF
D gene: TRBD1; J gene: TRBJ2-4; V gene: TRBV4-1; clone size: NA; CDR3 DNA: TGCGCCAGCAGCCAAGATACGGGACAGGGCAAAAACATTCAGTACTTC; CDR3 protein: CASSQDTGQGKNIQYF
D gene: NA; J gene: TRBJ1-1; V gene: TRBV6-1; clone size: NA; CDR3 DNA: TGTGCCAGCAGTGCGTCGCGCACGAACACTGAAGCTTTCTTT; CDR3 protein: CASSASRTNTEAFF
D gene: NA; J gene: TRBJ2-5; V gene: TRBV11-2; clone size: NA; CDR3 DNA: TGTGCCAGCAGCTTAGGGGCCAGCCTAGAGACCCAGTACTTC; CDR3 protein: CASSLGASLETQYF
D gene: NA; J gene: TRBJ1-1; V gene: TRBV25-1; clone size: NA; CDR3 DNA: TGTGCCAGCAGTGAACAGGGCTATACTGAAGCTTTCTTT; CDR3 protein: CASSEQGYTEAFF
D gene: TRBD2; J gene: TRBJ2-1; V gene: TRBV9; clone size: NA; CDR3 DNA: TGTGCCAGCAGCGTAGGGGAGCGGGGGCCCTACAATGAGCAGTTCTTC; CDR3 protein: CASSVGERGPYNEQFF
D gene: TRBD2; J gene: TRBJ2-7; V gene: TRBV4-2; clone size: few; CDR3 DNA: TGTGCCAGCCCCTCCGGACTAGCGGAACACCCAAACGCAACTTACGAGCAGTACTTC; CDR3 protein: CASPSGLAEHPNATYEQYF
D gene: NA; J gene: TRBJ2-5; V gene: TRBV7-9; clone size: NA; CDR3 DNA: TGTTCCAGCAGCTTATCGGTGCTAGGACTCTCAGAGACCCAGTACTTC; CDR3 protein: CSSSLSVLGLSETQYF
D gene: NA; J gene: TRBJ2-2; V gene: TRBV10-3; clone size: few; CDR3 DNA: TGTGCCATCAGTGATGTGGAGCTGAACACCGGGGAGCTGTTTTTT; CDR3 protein: CAISDVELNTGELFF
D gene: NA; J gene: TRBJ1-5; V gene: TRBV6-1; clone size: NA; CDR3 DNA: TGTGCCAGCAGTGAAAGATGGGGGGAAGACAATCAGCCCCAGCATTTT; CDR3 protein: CASSERWGEDNQPQHF
D gene: NA; J gene: TRBJ2-5; V gene: TRBV7-9; clone size: NA; CDR3 DNA: TGTGCCAGCAGCCTCCTGGGCGAGACCCAGTACTTC; CDR3 protein: CASSLLGETQYF
D gene: NA; J gene: TRBJ2-7; V gene: TRBV19; clone size: NA; CDR3 DNA: TGTGCCAGTAGCCGGGGGACGGGATCCTACGAGCAGTACTTC; CDR3 protein: CASSRGTGSYEQYF
D gene: NA; J gene: TRBJ1-2; V gene: TRBV29-1; clone size: NA; CDR3 DNA: TGCAGCGCTGCCCACAGTGAGGGCGATGGCTACACCTTC; CDR3 protein: CSAAHSEGDGYTF
D gene: NA; J gene: TRBJ2-2; V gene: TRBV28; clone size: NA; CDR3 DNA: TGTGCCAGCAGTTTCCCGAGGACAGGGAGGGACACCGGGGAGCTGTTTTTT; CDR3 protein: CASSFPRTGRDTGELFF
D gene: TRBD1; J gene: TRBJ2-7; V gene: TRBV4-1; clone size: once; CDR3 DNA: TGCGCCAGCAGCTGGGACAGGGCGGCCGAGCAGTACTTC; CDR3 protein: CASSWDRAAEQYF
D gene: TRBD2; J gene: TRBJ2-1; V gene: TRBV5-1; clone size: NA; CDR3 DNA: TGCGCCAGCAGCCCCACCAGCCTAGCGGGAGTATACAATGAGCAGTTCTTC; CDR3 protein: CASSPTSLAGVYNEQFF
D gene: TRBD2; J gene: TRBJ2-5; V gene: TRBV15; clone size: NA; CDR3 DNA: TGTGCCACCAGCAGCGGGACTAGCGGGTTCCAAGAGACCCAGTACTTC; CDR3 protein: CATSSGTSGFQETQYF
D gene: NA; J gene: TRBJ1-5; V gene: TRBV9; clone size: NA; CDR3 DNA: TGTGCCAGCAGCGTAGAAGGGAGGGGTCAGCCCCAGCATTTT; CDR3 protein: CASSVEGRGQPQHF
D gene: NA; J gene: TRBJ2-3; V gene: TRBV5-4; clone size: NA; CDR3 DNA: TGTGCCAGCAGCTTGGAACGGGATAGGGAAGATACGCAGTATTTT; CDR3 protein: CASSLERDREDTQYF
D gene: TRBD1; J gene: TRBJ1-1; V gene: TRBV28; clone size: NA; CDR3 DNA: TGTGCCAGCAGTTTTGGGGACAGGGGGAACACTGAAGCTTTCTTT; CDR3 protein: CASSFGDRGNTEAFF
D gene: TRBD1; J gene: TRBJ2-1; V gene: TRBV6-5; clone size: NA; CDR3 DNA: TGTGCCAGCAGTTACTCGATTGGACAGGTCTACAATGAGCAGTTCTTC; CDR3 protein: CASSYSIGQVYNEQFF
D gene: TRBD1; J gene: TRBJ1-5; V gene: TRBV28; clone size: NA; CDR3 DNA: TGTGCCAGCAGCCCGACAGGGAACTTATTTAATCAGCCCCAGCATTTT; CDR3 protein: CASSPTGNLFNQPQHF
D gene: NA; J gene: TRBJ2-3; V gene: TRBV6-1; clone size: NA; CDR3 DNA: TGTGCCAGCAGTGACCGAACCCGACAGATCACAGATACGCAGTATTTT; CDR3 protein: CASSDRTRQITDTQYF
D gene: NA; J gene: TRBJ2-5; V gene: TRBV7-9; clone size: NA; CDR3 DNA: TGTGCCAGCAGCCCCGACAGGCATGAGACCCAGTACTTC; CDR3 protein: CASSPDRHETQYF
D gene: TRBD1; J gene: TRBJ2-7; V gene: TRBV4-1; clone size: NA; CDR3 DNA: TGCGCCAGCAGCCAAGGGGGGACAGGGAGCTCCTACGAGCAGTACTTC; CDR3 protein: CASSQGGTGSSYEQYF
D gene: TRBD1; J gene: TRBJ1-5; V gene: TRBV18; clone size: NA; CDR3 DNA: TGTGCCAGCTCGCGGCGGGGGACAGGATCTCTCGAGGATCAGCCCCAGCATTTT; CDR3 protein: CASSRRGTGSLEDQPQHF
D gene: NA; J gene: TRBJ1-1; V gene: TRBV28; clone size: NA; CDR3 DNA: TGTGCCAGCAGCTCTCAAAGTTTCGGGGGTGAAGCTTTCTTT; CDR3 protein: CASSSQSFGGEAFF